The 15 T cell receptor beta chains below were found in one sample sequenced in a study of blood T cell repertoires in COVID-19. Produced via immunoSEQ multiplex PCR; TCRdb's table is partial and in-frame only. This sample carries roughly 220,000 clones, about nine tenths of them seen once, and the ten largest clones take approximately 6%. Sequenced input: peripheral blood. These TCRs come from a man of 80 years or more with acute or convalescent COVID-19.

V usage is TRBV11-2 and J usage is TRBJ1-2; a possible D gene is TRBD1 (5 bases). This CDR3 is built from 15 residues. The V gene lost 7 bases and the J gene lost 3 bases, with 18 bases spanning the gap. Germline values: CDR1 SGHAT, CDR2 FQNNGV. The CDR3 loop reads CASTPQEQAYYGYTF. CDR3 coding DNA: TGTGCCAGCACCCCGCAGGAACAGGCGTACTATGGCTACACCTTC.

A note on this clone: This same CDR3 is encoded by further DNA sequences in the sample. The chain uses TRBV7-2 and TRBJ1-1, with D unresolved. The V end was cut by 1 base, the J end by 1 base, with 4 bases between. This CDR3 contains 13 residues. Germline V gene lookup returns CDR1 SGHTA and CDR2 FQGNSA. The CDR3 nucleotides are TGTGCCAGCAGCTTAGGTCGGAACACTGAAGCTTTCTTT. This translates into CASSLGRNTEAFF.

The chain recombines TRBV20-1 with TRBJ2-7, with 10 bases lining up with TRBD2. The CDR3 contains 18 residues. The trim removed 3 bases at V and 4 bases at J, leaving 18 bases unmatched. CDR1 is DFQATT, CDR2 SNEGSKA, per germline (reference sequence). CDR3 protein: CSASWRTSGSPTRYEQYF. The CDR3 coding sequence is TGCAGTGCTAGTTGGCGGACTAGCGGCAGTCCCACTCGATACGAGCAGTACTTC.

The rearrangement links TRBV6-4 to TRBJ1-6; D is perhaps TRBD1 (5 bases). The CDR3 spans 15 residues. Germline-derived CDR1 and CDR2 are MRHNA and SNTAGT. Trimming stripped 5 bases from V and 8 bases from J, with 16 bases between. The CDR3 spells CASSLTTGSDSPLHF. CDR3 DNA: TGTGCCAGCAGTCTTACTACAGGTTCGGATTCACCCCTCCACTTT.

The gene calls are TRBV30 and TRBJ2-3; 7 bases are shared with TRBD2. The CDR3 has 22 amino acids. Unmatched junction bases numbered 25, after V lost 1 base and J lost 0 bases. Germline CDR1 GTSNPN, CDR2 SVGIG (reference sequence). In DNA form, the CDR3 reads TGTGCCTGGAGTGAGACTAGCTCCTTAGGACCCCCTAGGGAAGGGAGCACAGATACGCAGTATTTT. Translating it yields CAWSETSSLGPPREGSTDTQYF.

The rearrangement uses TRBV4-3 and TRBJ1-2; TRBD1 agrees at 7 bases. This CDR3 contains 15 residues. Germline V gene data show CDR1 as LGHNA and CDR2 as YSLEER. The V gene end was trimmed by 0 bases and the J gene end by 5 bases; junction bases not matched to a gene: 6. CDR3 DNA: TGCGCCAGCAGCCAAGAAGGTAGGACAGGATATGGCTACACCTTC. Its translation: CASSQEGRTGYGYTF.

The rearrangement joins TRBV7-2 to TRBJ2-3; TRBD1 matches at 7 bases. The CDR3 sequence is 17 residues long. Germline CDR1 reads SGHTA; CDR2 reads FQGNSA. The V gene end was trimmed by 5 bases and the J gene end by 5 bases; junction bases not matched to a gene: 16. The CDR3 DNA follows: TGTGCCAGCAGCCCTAGGCTAGGGACAGTAAATTTAGATACGCAGTATTTT. Residues: CASSPRLGTVNLDTQYF.

This clone was found once. The gene calls are TRBV6-1 and TRBJ2-2; the D gene could be TRBD1 or TRBD2 (7 bases each). V dropped 4 bases and J dropped 2 bases, with 14 bases sitting between them. The germline V gene has CDR1 MNHNS and CDR2 SASEGT. CDR3 size: 16 residues. The CDR3 bases are TGTGCCAGCAGTGCAGCGGGACAGCTTAACACCGGGGAGCTGTTTTTT. Protein sequence: CASSAAGQLNTGELFF.

In DNA, the CDR3 is TGTGCCAGCACCCCGGACAGGGGGGCCTACAATGAGCAGTTCTTC. It codes for CASTPDRGAYNEQFF. The chain is built from TRBV6-5 and TRBJ2-1; TRBD1 matches at 10 bases. The CDR3 covers 15 residues. The J segment lost 2 bases and the V segment lost 7 bases, leaving 5 bases of the junction unmatched. Germline V CDR1 and CDR2: MNHEY, SVGAGI.

The chain uses TRBV7-2 and TRBJ2-1; 7 bases match TRBD2. The CDR3 is 15 amino acids. Germline CDR1 and CDR2: SGHTA and FQGNSA. V lost 5 bases, J lost 2 bases, and 6 bases stayed unmatched. The CDR3 DNA reads TGTGCCAGCAGCCCGGCGGGAGTACCCTACAATGAGCAGTTCTTC. It encodes CASSPAGVPYNEQFF.

The V and J genes are TRBV5-6 and TRBJ2-1; the D is unclear. Germline-derived CDR1 and CDR2 are SGHDT and YYEEEE. The length of the CDR3 is 13 residues. V was pared by 1 base and J by 5 bases, with 7 bases between. The chain's CDR3 is CASSLFPDNEQFF. CDR3 bases: TGTGCCAGCAGCTTGTTTCCGGACAATGAGCAGTTCTTC.

V usage is TRBV27 and J usage is TRBJ2-2; TRBD1 agrees at 10 bases. The germline V gene encodes CDR1 MNHEY and CDR2 SMNVEV (reference sequence). CDR3 length: 16 residues. V was pared by 5 bases and J by 5 bases, with 8 bases of the junction left unmatched. The CDR3 DNA reads TGTGCCAGCAGTCCCCGACAGGGGGCGTTGACCGGGGAGCTGTTTTTT. Protein: CASSPRQGALTGELFF.

The chain is built from TRBV11-3 and TRBJ2-7; D perhaps matches TRBD1 (5 bases). The CDR3 loop spans 16 amino acids. Germline V gene data show CDR1 as SGHNT and CDR2 as YENEEA. The V end was cut by 1 base, the J end by 5 bases, with 18 bases between. The CDR3 sequence: CASSLGVVDSRDEQYF. The CDR3 DNA reads TGTGCCAGCAGCTTAGGCGTAGTTGACAGCAGGGACGAGCAGTACTTC.

This clone has a single count. V gene TRBV10-3 combines with J gene TRBJ1-1; perhaps TRBD1 as D (5 bases). The CDR3 totals 17 residues. Germline CDR1 and CDR2: ENHRY and SYGVKD. V was clipped by 3 bases and J by 1 base, with 18 bases between them. CDR3 bases: TGTGCCATCAGTGACCACACCGGGGGGGGTGGGAACACTGAAGCTTTCTTT. Translation: CAISDHTGGGGNTEAFF.

A single count supports this clone. V usage is TRBV6-5 and J usage is TRBJ1-6, with TRBD1 matching over 7 bases. The CDR3 loop spans 13 amino acids. The germline V gene encodes CDR1 MNHEY and CDR2 SVGAGI. V dropped 10 bases and J dropped 13; count of bases not matched to a gene: 13. The CDR3 sequence is CATRDSPPGPLHF. The CDR3 DNA reads as TGTGCCACTCGGGACAGTCCACCCGGGCCCCTCCACTTT.